The 9 T cell receptor beta chains presented below share a single source sample, sequenced in a study of regulatory T cells in long-lasting Graves disease. The time point here: newly diagnosed GD, antithyroid drugs for less than 3 months. The TCR library used RNA extracted from PBMCs. Construction of the TCR beta libraries employed iRepertoire HTBI primers in conjunction with Arm-PCR of CDR3 regions. MiXCR, applied by TCRdb to the multiplex PCR reads, yields one record per CDR3 protein. The table lists about 380,000 distinct CDR3 sequences, around 16% of them singletons. This sample comprised peripheral blood mononuclear cells (PBMCs), obtained at new diagnosis, from a patient treated with antithyroid drugs. The receptors were sampled from a female donor with Graves disease.

There are a few counts of this clonotype. The chain is built from TRBV19 and TRBJ2-3, with 9 bases aligning to TRBD2. The CDR3 has 13 amino acids. Germline CDR1 and CDR2: LNHDA and SQIVND (reference sequence). Trimming cost V 4 bases and J 8 bases; bases outside gene matches: 4. In DNA form, the CDR3 reads TGTGCCAGTAGTAGAGGGACTAGCTTTACGCAGTATTTT. Translation: CASSRGTSFTQYF.

The J gene is TRBJ2-1, the V gene TRBV29-1; 10 bases line up with TRBD2. The CDR3 loop spans 16 amino acids. Per germline, CDR1 SQVTM and CDR2 ANQGSEA. V shed 0 bases and J 9 bases; nucleotides not matched to a gene: 11. CDR3 DNA sequence: TGCAGCGTTGAAGATCTGGGGCTAGCGGGAGTCAGTGAGCAGTTCTTC. Amino acid sequence: CSVEDLGLAGVSEQFF.

At least ten counts were recorded for this clonotype. The germline gene is not matched at one end of the junction; a read error may be the cause. This rearrangement joins TRBV6-5 to TRBJ1-1, with 9 bases aligning to TRBD1. Germline assignment: CDR1 MNHEY and CDR2 SVGAGI. CDR3 length equals 15 residues. CDR3 protein: CASSNSGTGLPEAFF. DNA of the CDR3: TGTGCCAGCAGTAACTCCGGGACAGGGCTGCCTGAAGCTTTCTTT.

This clonotype was counted at least ten times. The chain is built from TRBV15 and TRBJ1-1; D is undetermined. The CDR3 has 14 residues. V was pared by 3 bases and J by 0 bases, with 8 bases between. From germline, CDR1 is LNHNV and CDR2 YYDKDF (reference sequence). The CDR3 protein is CATSRSSMNTEAFF. The CDR3 DNA reads as TGTGCCACCAGCAGGTCTTCTATGAACACTGAAGCTTTCTTT.

This clonotype was seen ten or more times. The chain couples TRBV7-2 to TRBJ2-6; D is unresolved. V lost 5 bases and J lost 4, with 6 bases in between. Germline values: CDR1 SGHTA, CDR2 FQGNSA. The CDR3 has 13 amino acids. The CDR3 here is CASSPTGANVLTF. For the CDR3, the DNA is TGTGCCAGCAGCCCTACGGGGGCCAACGTCCTGACTTTC.

This clonotype was detected many times. V usage is TRBV28 and J usage is TRBJ1-1; D unclear. The CDR3 has 14 amino acids. Trimming removed 3 bases from V and 0 bases from J, with 8 bases in between. Germline values: CDR1 MDHEN, CDR2 SYDVKM. CDR3 region: CASSFSSVNTEAFF. The DNA for the CDR3 is TGTGCCAGCAGTTTTAGTTCAGTGAACACTGAAGCTTTCTTT.

This clonotype was counted ten times or more. V is TRBV12-3 or TRBV12-4 and J is TRBJ1-5; 10 nucleotides match TRBD1. The CDR3 sequence is 16 residues long. V dropped 5 bases and J dropped 6; count of bases not matched to a gene: 10. The CDR3 DNA follows: TGTGCCAGCAGTATTACGGGACAGGGGTCGGGTCAGCCCCAGCATTTT. Its translation: CASSITGQGSGQPQHF.

This clonotype has at least ten counts. V gene TRBV12-3 or TRBV12-4 combines with J gene TRBJ2-3, with D tentatively TRBD1 (6 bases). V was pared by 6 bases and J by 3 bases, with 16 bases between. The CDR3 has 15 residues. CDR3 bases: TGTGCCAGCAGGGACCACAGGGAATCAACAGATACGCAGTATTTT. Its protein product is CASRDHRESTDTQYF.

The sample holds many counts of this clonotype. CDR3 loop: CASSLEVLAPNTGELFF. CDR3 coding DNA: TGTGCCAGCAGTTTAGAAGTTCTAGCTCCGAACACCGGGGAGCTGTTTTTT. The genes are TRBV28 and TRBJ2-2; D might be TRBD2 (5 bases). The CDR3 contains 17 residues. The ends were cut back, 2 bases at V and 0 bases at J, with 13 bases in the middle. The V gene's germline CDR1 is MDHEN and CDR2 SYDVKM.